Below, 6 T cell receptor beta chains from the same sample are listed, as sequenced in a study of blood T cell repertoires in COVID-19. The repertoire was sequenced with immunoSEQ multiplex PCR; TCRdb's copy has only in-frame clones and lacks some. The sample holds about 52,000 clones, more than 75% seen once. The material sequenced was peripheral blood. Receptors were obtained from a human donor with active COVID-19. The donor label of this sample is uncertain.

V gene TRBV4-2 combines with J gene TRBJ2-6, with 9 bases matching TRBD1. Trimming removed 1 base from V and 0 bases from J; junction bases left unmatched: 1. The CDR3 loop spans 17 amino acids. Germline V gene lookup returns CDR1 LGHNA and CDR2 YNFKEQ. The CDR3 DNA follows: TGTGCCAGCAGCCAAGGACAGGGGGTCTCTGGGGCCAACGTCCTGACTTTC. It codes for CASSQGQGVSGANVLTF.

V is TRBV19 and J is TRBJ1-4; D unclear. The CDR3 runs to 15 residues. CDR1 and CDR2 from the germline V gene are LNHDA and SQIVND (reference sequence). V gave up 2 bases and J gave up 0 bases, with 7 bases separating them. The CDR3 spells CASSILGATNEKLFF. Here the CDR3 DNA reads TGTGCCAGTAGTATACTAGGTGCAACTAATGAAAAACTGTTTTTT.

This sequence joins TRBV19 and TRBJ2-1; no clear D gene. V shed 1 base and J shed 7 bases, with 11 bases lying between them. The CDR3 contains 14 residues. In germline, CDR1 is LNHDA, CDR2 SQIVND (reference sequence). Here the CDR3 reads CASSIGLVPNEQFF. The CDR3, as DNA: TGTGCCAGTAGTATAGGGCTCGTTCCGAATGAGCAGTTCTTC.

The chain links TRBV19 to TRBJ1-2; D uncertain. The CDR3 is 13 amino acids. CDR1 LNHDA and CDR2 SQIVND come from the germline V gene (reference sequence). V was clipped by 0 bases and J by 8 bases, with 10 bases between them. The CDR3 DNA reads TGTGCCAGTAGTATAGAGGGCCTGTTAGGCTACACCTTC. Translation gives CASSIEGLLGYTF.

The chain is built from TRBV18 and TRBJ1-2; D unresolved. Looked up from germline, CDR1 is KGHSH and CDR2 is LQKENI. This CDR3 region has 16 residues. With 3 bases removed from V and 4 bases from J, the gap between germline ends came to 18 bases. CDR3 in DNA: TGTGCCAGCTCACCCACCGCCCGCGGCAGAAGCTATGGCTACACCTTC. It yields the protein CASSPTARGRSYGYTF.

The CDR3 bases are TGTGCCAGCAGGGAGTTTTTAGGGGGCTCCTACAATGAGCAGTTCTTC. It codes for CASREFLGGSYNEQFF. V is TRBV5-5 and J is TRBJ2-1, with a weak D call TRBD1 (6 bases). The CDR3 spans 16 residues. Germline-derived CDR1 and CDR2 are SGHKS and YYEKEE (reference sequence). V was clipped by 5 bases and J by 0 bases, with 15 bases between them.